Sequencing of this T cell receptor (beta chain) was carried out in a study of CD8 T cells in ankylosing spondylitis. Study outcomes and limitations: CD8+ cells made up the disease-linked clones, which were relatively rare in peripheral blood. A TCR beta motif of about eight highly homologous variants seemed to mark ankylosing spondylitis blood. Disease-associated clones were reportedly significantly overrepresented in matched ankylosing spondylitis synovial fluid.

Quantitative 5'-RACE was performed with molecular barcodes, and it yielded the TCR beta libraries. TCRdb reprocessed the 5' RACE reads with MiXCR, giving one entry per CDR3 protein. Here the sample spans about 240,000 distinct CDR3 sequences, around 9.2% being singletons. To note about this clonotype: What it binds is not known.

Germline loops: CDR1 SEHNR, CDR2 FQNEAQ (reference sequence). The CDR3 has 14 residues. Trimming took off 5 bases at V and 4 bases at J, with 14 bases between the two ends. The J gene is TRBJ1-2, the V gene TRBV7-9, with D possibly being TRBD1 (6 bases). The specimen sequenced was blood, either unsorted or a sorted T cell fraction (not recorded which). This sequence was found in a male donor with ankylosing spondylitis or in good health (not recorded which). DNA of the CDR3: TGTGCCAGCAGCCGAGACCCGGACAGCTATGGCTACACCTTC. This codes for CASSRDPDSYGYTF.